These T cell receptor beta chains were read from a single sample in a study of T cell repertoires in cytomegalovirus infection. TCRdb re-analysed the reads in MiXCR, keeping a single row per CDR3 protein. The sample lists hundreds of thousands of distinct CDR3 sequences, approximately 40% occurring once. No antigen has been assigned to these receptors. This specimen consisted of cultured PBMCs, obtained from culture after CMV antigen stimulation. These receptors all stem from a human donor in good health (CMV status not recorded). Some clones in this sample may be carry-over from other donors' samples. The CDR3 runs from the conserved cysteine through the conserved F or W. A D gene is named only where the DNA matches it firmly. Not all rows give a size; the values are once, few, many and, for expanded clones, a class.

.	.	TRBV5-1	TRBJ2-2	TGCGCCAGCACTGGACTCGCCACCGGGGAGCTGTTTTTT	CASTGLATGELFF
TRBD2	.	TRBV12-3/TRBV12-4	TRBJ2-3	TGTGCCAGCAGTTACAGCGGGGGGGCACATACGCAGTATTTT	CASSYSGGAHTQYF
TRBD2	.	TRBV6-2/TRBV6-3	TRBJ2-7	TGTGCCAGCAGTTACCCTACTAGCGGGAGGGCCAGTTCTTCCTACGAGCAGTACTTC	CASSYPTSGRASSSYEQYF
.	.	TRBV20-1	TRBJ2-3	TGCAGTGCTCCCGGGGGCTTCACAGATACGCAGTATTTT	CSAPGGFTDTQYF
.	few	TRBV12-3/TRBV12-4	TRBJ2-4	TGTGCCAGCAGGCCCACGGCCAAAAACATTCAGTACTTC	CASRPTAKNIQYF
TRBD1	.	TRBV6-1	TRBJ2-3	TGTGCCAGCAGTGAAGGACAGGGTTACACAGATACGCAGTATTTT	CASSEGQGYTDTQYF
TRBD1	.	TRBV7-8	TRBJ1-1	TGTGCCAGCAGCCTGGACAGGGTCGCCGCTGAAGCTTTCTTT	CASSLDRVAAEAFF
.	few	TRBV7-2	TRBJ2-7	TGTGCCAGCAGCTTAGTACAGGGTCCCAACGAGCAGTACTTC	CASSLVQGPNEQYF
.	few	TRBV5-6	TRBJ2-1	TGTGCCAGCAGCGGGCAGGGTAGTCGAATGGTTGAGCAGTTCTTC	CASSGQGSRMVEQFF
.	once	TRBV5-5	TRBJ2-2	TGTGCCAGCAGCTTCCCCCCGACAGACCCGAACACCGGGGAGCTGTTTTTT	CASSFPPTDPNTGELFF
TRBD2	.	TRBV2	TRBJ2-2	TGTGCCAGCAGGACGGGAGGTCTCACCGGGGAGCTGTTTTTT	CASRTGGLTGELFF
TRBD1	few	TRBV6-1	TRBJ1-4	TGTGCCAGCATGGACAGGGATTGGGCAACTAATGAAAAACTGTTTTTT	CASMDRDWATNEKLFF
.	.	TRBV19	TRBJ2-7	TGTGCCAGTAGTATTTCGCTTGAGGTCAGTTACTACGAGCAGTACTTC	CASSISLEVSYYEQYF
TRBD1	.	TRBV28	TRBJ2-7	TGTGCCAGCAGTTTGCCCCCCGGGACAGGGGGCGGCGAGCAGTACTTC	CASSLPPGTGGGEQYF
.	.	TRBV18	TRBJ2-6	TGTGCCAGCTCACCTCCAAACGGGGGCTCGGGAGCCAACGTCCTGACTTTC	CASSPPNGGSGANVLTF
.	.	TRBV5-4	TRBJ2-3	TGTGCCAGCAGCTTGTACGCGTCGTCGGTCTTACCTTCCACAGATACGCAGTATTTT	CASSLYASSVLPSTDTQYF
.	few	TRBV7-6	TRBJ1-2	TGTGCCAGCAGCTTTGGCGAGAGAAGCTATGGCTACACCTTC	CASSFGERSYGYTF
TRBD1	many	TRBV7-9	TRBJ1-3	TGTGCCAGCAGCTCCCGACAGGGGGACTCCTCTGGAAACACCATATATTTT	CASSSRQGDSSGNTIYF
.	many	TRBV7-8	TRBJ1-5	TGTGCCAGCAGCTTAAGAGGGGGGGGTCAGCCCCAGCATTTT	CASSLRGGGQPQHF
.	.	TRBV6-5	TRBJ2-7	TGTGCCAGCAGTACAAGTCAGGGGTCGGGGGAGCAGTACTTC	CASSTSQGSGEQYF
.	.	TRBV7-2	TRBJ2-1	TGTGCCAGCAGCTTGGTGGGGCAGCGGGACAATGAGCAGTTCTTC	CASSLVGQRDNEQFF
.	.	TRBV7-3	TRBJ2-3	TGTGCCAGCAGCCCCCGGACCTTCACAGATACGCAGTATTTT	CASSPRTFTDTQYF
TRBD1	.	TRBV28	TRBJ1-3	TGTGCCAGCAGTACCGGGACAGGGGGCACGGGAAACACCATATATTTT	CASSTGTGGTGNTIYF
TRBD2	few	TRBV6-2/TRBV6-3	TRBJ2-2	TGTGCCAGCAGTTACTCGAATGGGCTAGCGGTTACCGGGGAGCTGTTTTTT	CASSYSNGLAVTGELFF
.	.	TRBV6-6	TRBJ1-1	TGTGCCAGCAGTTACCCCCGGACGGCACCAGGGGATGCTTTCTTT	CASSYPRTAPGDAFF
TRBD1	.	TRBV7-9	TRBJ1-3	TGTGCCAGCAGCCCACAGCCCCCGGGACAGACCTCTGGAAACACCATATATTTT	CASSPQPPGQTSGNTIYF
.	.	TRBV6-5	TRBJ2-7	TGTGCCAGCAGTCGGGGGGCGGCGGGAGTCTCCTACGAGCAGTACTTC	CASSRGAAGVSYEQYF
TRBD1	.	TRBV19	TRBJ1-5	TGTGCCAGTGCCTACAGGGGTTTCAGGCAGCCCCAGCATTTT	CASAYRGFRQPQHF
TRBD1	.	TRBV10-3	TRBJ1-6	TGTGCCATCAGGCCCGATGCGGGACAGCCTAATTCACCCCTCCACTTT	CAIRPDAGQPNSPLHF
.	few	TRBV7-3	TRBJ2-2	TGTGCCAGCAGCTTAAGGCCCGTGGGGGGGAACACCGGGGAGCTGTTTTTT	CASSLRPVGGNTGELFF
.	few	TRBV4-1	TRBJ1-2	TGCGCCAGCAGCCAAGTAATTTGGGGATCGGACTATGGCTACACCTTC	CASSQVIWGSDYGYTF
.	.	TRBV27	TRBJ2-7	TGTGCCAGCATCCCGTTTGACCGTCCCTACGAGCAGTACTTC	CASIPFDRPYEQYF
.	once	TRBV4-1	TRBJ1-6	TGCGCCAGCAGCCCCACAAATTCACCCCTCCACTTT	CASSPTNSPLHF
.	few	TRBV6-6	TRBJ2-2	TGTGCCAGCAGTTTAAACCCGCAGGAAGGAACCGGGGAGCTGTTTTTT	CASSLNPQEGTGELFF
.	once	TRBV19	TRBJ1-5	TGTGCCAGTAGTATCCCGACAGGAAATCAGCCCCAGCATTTT	CASSIPTGNQPQHF
TRBD2	.	TRBV7-9	TRBJ2-1	TGTGCCAGCAGCTTAGGGGGCGGGGGAGAGGAGCAGTTCTTC	CASSLGGGGEEQFF
.	few	TRBV2	TRBJ1-5	TGTGCCAGCAGCGTGGACGGTAGCAATCAGCCCCAGCATTTT	CASSVDGSNQPQHF
TRBD2	few	TRBV28	TRBJ2-7	TGTGCCAGCAGTTTAGGTTCTAGCGGGGGGATATCCTACGAGCAGTACTTC	CASSLGSSGGISYEQYF
.	.	TRBV19	TRBJ1-1	TGTGCCAGTAGTATCAGGGAGAACACTGAAGCTTTCTTT	CASSIRENTEAFF
.	.	TRBV7-2	TRBJ2-7	TGTGCCAGCAGCTCCGGACGGTGGAGGCCGTACGAGCAGTACTTC	CASSSGRWRPYEQYF
TRBD1	few	TRBV6-1	TRBJ2-5	TGTGCCAGCAGACACCATCCCACAGGGGCCCAAGAGACCCAGTACTTC	CASRHHPTGAQETQYF
TRBD2	.	TRBV19	TRBJ2-1	TGTGCCAGTACCGATTACTTTGGAGCGGGAGGGAGGTACAATGAGCAGTTCTTC	CASTDYFGAGGRYNEQFF
.	few	TRBV9	TRBJ2-3	TGTGCCAGCAGCGTAGGGACTCATTCCCCAGATACGCAGTATTTT	CASSVGTHSPDTQYF
.	few	TRBV7-2	TRBJ2-3	TGTGCCAGCAGCTTAGCTTGGGGGGAAGATACGCAGTATTTT	CASSLAWGEDTQYF
.	.	TRBV10-3	TRBJ1-3	TGTGCCATCAGTCTGGACAGAAACACCATATATTTT	CAISLDRNTIYF
.	.	TRBV23-1	TRBJ2-5	TGCGCCAGCAGTAGGGGATTCGTGAGGACCCAGTACTTC	CASSRGFVRTQYF
.	few	TRBV5-5	TRBJ2-1	TGTGCCAGCAGCAGCCTACTAGGCAATGAGCAGTTCTTC	CASSSLLGNEQFF
.	.	TRBV12-5	TRBJ2-4	TGTGCTAGTGGTTTGTCAGCAGCGCTAGGCGGTCAGTACTTC	CASGLSAALGGQYF
.	many	TRBV7-2	TRBJ2-2	TGTGCCAGCAGCTTACCCCCGCGAGGACCGGACACCGGGGAGCTGTTTTTT	CASSLPPRGPDTGELFF
TRBD2	.	TRBV20-1	TRBJ2-1	TGCAGTGCTAGAGATCTAGACGCGCGGGGGGGCCTTAGTGAGCAGTTCTTC	CSARDLDARGGLSEQFF
.	.	TRBV19	TRBJ1-2	TGTGCCAGTATGGGCAGATACTATGGCTACACCTTC	CASMGRYYGYTF
TRBD2	.	TRBV4-1	TRBJ2-3	TGCGCCAGCAGCCAAGACAGTGGCGGGGGGGCCCCAGATACGCAGTATTTT	CASSQDSGGGAPDTQYF
TRBD2	.	TRBV20-1	TRBJ2-1	TGCAGTGCTAGTCTACTAGCGGGAGGGCCAGTGAATGAGCAGTTCTTC	CSASLLAGGPVNEQFF
.	.	TRBV6-1	TRBJ2-3	TGTGCCAGCAGCATGATAACAGATACGCAGTATTTT	CASSMITDTQYF
.	few	TRBV7-6	TRBJ2-6	TGTGCCAGCAGCTTAGATCCTGGGGCCAACGTCCTGACTTTC	CASSLDPGANVLTF
.	.	TRBV7-9	TRBJ2-4	TGTGCCAGCAGCTTACGTGCGGCCAAAAACATTCAGTACTTC	CASSLRAAKNIQYF
.	.	TRBV10-3	TRBJ2-1	TGTGCCATCAGTGAGGTGTTGGGGCGGGATGGCTCCTACAATGAGCAGTTCTTC	CAISEVLGRDGSYNEQFF